This T cell receptor (beta chain) derives from a study of Graves' ophthalmopathy and Graves' hyperthyroidism. The TCR beta CDR3 regions underwent amplification from RNA transcripts. The library came from an HTBI-primed first-round RT-PCR and a second-round multiplex PCR. TCRdb passed the multiplex PCR reads through MiXCR, listing each CDR3 protein once. This table has 1 million to 1.3 million distinct CDR3 sequences, about 36% appearing once. Exclusion applied to patients with other autoimmune diseases, uncontrolled infections, pregnancy or lactation. This clonotype was counted ten times or more. Germline lookup yields CDR1 SEHNR and CDR2 FQNEAQ (reference sequence). Trimming left V 3 bases short and J 5 bases short, with 10 bases between. There are 13 residues in the CDR3.

The V call is TRBV7-9, the J call TRBJ2-5; D is unresolved. The clonotype originates from an adult man with Graves' hyperthyroidism. The specimen was peripheral blood or thyroid tissue (not recorded which). CDR3 region: CASSFRGSETQYF. In DNA form, the CDR3 reads TGTGCCAGCAGCTTCCGCGGTTCGGAGACCCAGTACTTC.